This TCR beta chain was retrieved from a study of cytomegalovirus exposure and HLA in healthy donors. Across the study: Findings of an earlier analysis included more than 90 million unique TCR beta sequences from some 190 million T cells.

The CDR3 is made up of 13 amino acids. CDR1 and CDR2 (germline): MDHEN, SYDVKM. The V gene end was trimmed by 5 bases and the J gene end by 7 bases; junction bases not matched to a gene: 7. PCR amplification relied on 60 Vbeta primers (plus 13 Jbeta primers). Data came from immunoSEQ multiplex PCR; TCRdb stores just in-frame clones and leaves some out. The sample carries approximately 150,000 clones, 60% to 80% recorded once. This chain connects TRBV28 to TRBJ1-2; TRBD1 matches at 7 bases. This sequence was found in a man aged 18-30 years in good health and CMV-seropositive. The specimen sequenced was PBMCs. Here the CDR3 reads CASSRDSRGGYTF. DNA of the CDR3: TGTGCCAGCAGTAGGGACAGCCGGGGTGGCTACACCTTC.